This T cell receptor beta chain was sequenced for a study of cytomegalovirus exposure and HLA in healthy donors. 60 Vbeta and 13 Jbeta primers were used in PCR. The method was immunoSEQ multiplex PCR; TCRdb's version includes in-frame clones alone and lacks a portion of them. The sample contains under 200,000 clones, about 81% of which appear only once. Germline V gene data show CDR1 as SNHLY and CDR2 as FYNNEI. V was cut by 7 bases and J by 0 bases, with 13 bases left in between. This CDR3 is 15 amino acids long. The sequence came from a girl aged 2-9 years in good health and CMV-seropositive. The rearrangement joins TRBV2 to TRBJ1-3; D perhaps matches TRBD1 (6 bases). The specimen was PBMCs. The CDR3 region is CASTKGVSSGNTIYF. The CDR3 DNA reads as TGTGCCAGCACGAAGGGGGTTAGCTCTGGAAACACCATATATTTT.